Listed here are 7 T cell receptor beta chains from one sample, sequenced in a study of PD-L1 blockade in urothelial cancer. Stated time point: pretreatment peripheral blood. TCRdb keeps only in-frame clones here, not all; method: immunoSEQ multiplex PCR. The data hold 55,000 to 75,000 clones, with around four fifths observed a single time. Sequenced material: PBMCs, taken around atezolizumab (anti-PD-L1) treatment. The receptor set was obtained from a man in his 70s with urothelial cancer.

The V call is TRBV6-1, the J call TRBJ2-7, with 8 bases lining up with TRBD1. Trimming cost V 5 bases and J 3 bases; bases outside gene matches: 3. The germline gives CDR1 MNHNS, CDR2 SASEGT. The CDR3 consists of 13 residues. CDR3 sequence (DNA): TGTGCCAGCAGTACAGGGGGGAGCTACGAGCAGTACTTC. As protein: CASSTGGSYEQYF.

The sample holds one count of this clone. The J gene is TRBJ1-1, the V gene TRBV7-2; D might be TRBD1 (5 bases). Germline CDR1 and CDR2: SGHTA and FQGNSA. This CDR3 has 13 residues. Between the trimmed V and J ends, which lost 1 base and 3 bases, there was a span of 6 bases. This CDR3 is CASSLGQHTEAFF. The CDR3 nucleotides are TGTGCCAGCAGCTTAGGACAGCACACTGAAGCTTTCTTT.

In this sample, this clone turned up many times. This CDR3 is CASSYIFSGKLFF. CDR3 in DNA: TGTGCCAGCAGCTATATTTTCTCGGGGAAACTGTTTTTT. V gene TRBV5-6 combines with J gene TRBJ1-4; D is unclear. V dropped 3 bases and J dropped 11 bases, with 14 bases sitting between them. Looked up from germline, CDR1 is SGHDT and CDR2 is YYEEEE. CDR3 length: 13 residues.

J is TRBJ1-2 and V is TRBV6-5, with D uncertain. The CDR3 totals 12 residues. V was cut by 1 base and J by 8 bases, with 8 bases left in between. The germline CDR1 and CDR2 sequences are MNHEY and SVGAGI. CDR3 loop: CASSYLRGGYTF. The CDR3 DNA is TGTGCCAGCAGTTACTTAAGAGGGGGCTACACCTTC.

V and J are TRBV19 and TRBJ2-1, with no clear D. V was clipped by 3 bases and J by 4 bases, with 16 bases between them. The CDR3 consists of 16 residues. CDR1 is LNHDA, CDR2 SQIVND, per germline (reference sequence). CDR3 amino acids: CASSISATNYYNEQFF. The CDR3 region has the DNA TGTGCCAGTAGTATTTCCGCCACGAACTATTACAATGAGCAGTTCTTC. Combining the CDR3 with reference TRBV19 and TRBJ2-1 gives the whole variable domain DGGITQSPKYLFRKEGQNVTLSCEQNLNHDAMYWYRQDPGQGLRLIYYSQIVNDFQKGDIAEGYSVSREKKESFPLTVTSAQKNPTAFYLCASSISATNYYNEQFFGPGTRLTVL.

This clone was observed once. For the CDR3, the DNA is TGTGCCAGTAGGACACTAGCGGGAGGCGCCTACAATGAGCAGTTCTTC. Translating it yields CASRTLAGGAYNEQFF. The chain joins TRBV19 to TRBJ2-1; TRBD2 agrees at 12 bases. This CDR3 has 16 amino acids. Germline V lookup: CDR1 LNHDA, CDR2 SQIVND (reference sequence). V lost 6 bases, J lost 2 bases, and 5 bases stayed unmatched.

This rearrangement joins TRBV20-1 to TRBJ1-4; D not resolved. Germline CDR1 DFQATT, CDR2 SNEGSKA (reference sequence). The CDR3 extends over 11 amino acids. V dropped 6 bases and J dropped 6 bases, with 8 bases sitting between them. The CDR3 protein is CSARFDEKLFF. DNA of the CDR3: TGCAGTGCCAGGTTTGATGAAAAACTGTTTTTT.